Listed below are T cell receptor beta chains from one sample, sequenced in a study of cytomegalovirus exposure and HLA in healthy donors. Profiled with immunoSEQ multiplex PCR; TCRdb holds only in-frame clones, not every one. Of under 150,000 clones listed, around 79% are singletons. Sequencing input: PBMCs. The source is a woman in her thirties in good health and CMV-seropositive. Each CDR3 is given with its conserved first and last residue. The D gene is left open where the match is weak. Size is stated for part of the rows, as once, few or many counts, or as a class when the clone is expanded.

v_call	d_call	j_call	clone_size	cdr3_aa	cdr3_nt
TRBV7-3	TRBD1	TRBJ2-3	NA	CASSMTGGDTQYF	TGTGCCAGCAGCATGACAGGGGGAGATACGCAGTATTTT
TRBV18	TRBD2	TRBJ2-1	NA	CASSPLLAGGKNEQFF	TGTGCCAGCTCACCCCTTCTAGCGGGGGGGAAAAATGAGCAGTTCTTC
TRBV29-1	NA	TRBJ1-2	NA	CSVDLQGSYGYTF	TGCAGCGTTGATCTACAGGGTAGCTATGGCTACACCTTC
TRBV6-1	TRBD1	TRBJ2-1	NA	CASSERAGQGNEQFF	TGTGCCAGCAGTGAACGAGCGGGACAGGGCAATGAGCAGTTCTTC
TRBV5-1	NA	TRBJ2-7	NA	CASSLEQKSYEQYF	TGCGCCAGCAGCTTGGAACAAAAATCCTACGAGCAGTACTTC
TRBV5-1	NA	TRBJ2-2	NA	CASSLFGAGELFF	TGCGCCAGCAGCCTCTTCGGGGCCGGGGAGCTGTTTTTT
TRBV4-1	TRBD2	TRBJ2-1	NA	CASSRGLAGGPPYNEQFF	TGCGCCAGCAGCCGGGGACTAGCGGGGGGTCCCCCGTACAATGAGCAGTTCTTC
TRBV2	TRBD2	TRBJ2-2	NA	CASSGLAGGPGELFF	TGTGCCAGCAGTGGACTAGCGGGGGGTCCCGGGGAGCTGTTTTTT
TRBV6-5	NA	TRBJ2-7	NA	CASCQSGFGDGEQYF	TGTGCCAGCTGTCAGTCGGGATTTGGGGATGGGGAGCAGTACTTC
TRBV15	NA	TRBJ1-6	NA	CATSRDGSGDSPLHF	TGTGCCACCAGCAGAGATGGCTCGGGGGATTCACCCCTCCACTTT
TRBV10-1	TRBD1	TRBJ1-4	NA	CASHGQGTEKLFF	TGCGCCAGTCATGGACAGGGGACCGAAAAACTGTTTTTT
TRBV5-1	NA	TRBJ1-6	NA	CASSPDSSYNSPLHF	TGCGCCAGCAGTCCGGACAGTTCTTATAATTCACCCCTCCACTTT
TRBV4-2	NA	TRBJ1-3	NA	CASSQDWGLSGNTIYF	TGTGCCAGCAGCCAAGATTGGGGGCTCTCTGGAAACACCATATATTTT
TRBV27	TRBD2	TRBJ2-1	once	CASSRLTSGYNEQFF	TGTGCCAGCAGTAGATTGACTAGCGGATACAATGAGCAGTTCTTC
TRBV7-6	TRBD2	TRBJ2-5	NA	CASSLGGLAGGETQYF	TGTGCCAGCAGCTTAGGGGGTCTAGCGGGGGGAGAGACCCAGTACTTC
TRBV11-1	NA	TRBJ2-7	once	CASSSIAAGLEQYF	TGTGCCAGCAGCTCTATCGCCGCGGGGCTCGAGCAGTACTTC
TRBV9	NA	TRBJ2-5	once	CASSAPGVGARETQYF	TGTGCCAGCAGCGCCCCCGGGGTGGGGGCGCGGGAGACCCAGTACTTC
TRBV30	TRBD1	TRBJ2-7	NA	CAWSVRTGGSYEQYF	TGTGCCTGGAGTGTAAGGACAGGGGGCTCCTACGAGCAGTACTTC
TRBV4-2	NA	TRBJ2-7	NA	CASSPTMAYEQYF	TGTGCCAGCAGTCCGACAATGGCCTACGAGCAGTACTTC
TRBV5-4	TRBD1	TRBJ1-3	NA	CASSLDSGTAGNTIYF	TGTGCCAGCAGCTTAGATTCCGGGACAGCTGGAAACACCATATATTTT
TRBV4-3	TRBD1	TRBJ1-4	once	CASSQDPGTGTLFF	TGCGCCAGCAGCCAAGATCCCGGGACAGGGACACTGTTTTTT
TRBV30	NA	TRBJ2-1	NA	CAWAGLGNEQFF	TGTGCCTGGGCGGGATTAGGGAATGAGCAGTTCTTC
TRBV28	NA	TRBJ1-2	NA	CAARERYGYTF	TGTGCCGCCAGGGAACGGTATGGCTACACCTTC
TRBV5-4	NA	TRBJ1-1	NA	CASSFGNENTEAFF	TGTGCCAGCAGCTTTGGCAACGAGAACACTGAAGCTTTCTTT
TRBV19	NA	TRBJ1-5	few	CASSIGTRGRNQPQHF	TGTGCCAGTAGTATCGGGACAAGGGGACGGAATCAGCCCCAGCATTTT
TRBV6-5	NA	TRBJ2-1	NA	CASKGGGLNEQFF	TGTGCCAGCAAGGGCGGGGGCCTAAATGAGCAGTTCTTC
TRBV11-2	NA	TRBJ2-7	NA	CASSFVLAPDEQYF	TGTGCCAGCAGCTTTGTTCTAGCCCCCGACGAGCAGTACTTC